This entry lists 30 T cell receptor beta chains sequenced from one sample in a study of Ad26.COV2.S vaccination and SARS-CoV-2 variants. Treatment: around 19 received Ad26.COV2.S at low or high dose, single or two shots; roughly five received placebo; per-sample allocation not given. The investigators took samples on day 63 after the first vaccine or placebo injection. Using immunoSEQ multiplex PCR, the repertoire was profiled, and TCRdb retains in-frame clones only, with some absent. The repertoire holds roughly 350,000 clones, with roughly 84% as singletons. The sample consisted of peripheral blood, taken in a trial of Ad26.COV2.S vaccine versus placebo. The receptors were gathered from a person aged 18-65 years who received the Ad26.COV2.S COVID-19 vaccine or a placebo.

With respect to this clone: Different DNA sequences within this sample yield the same CDR3. The V call is TRBV7-9, the J call TRBJ2-7; D gene ambiguous. The CDR3 totals 12 residues. Trimming took 2 bases from V and 3 from J, leaving 5 bases between them. Looked up from germline, CDR1 is SEHNR and CDR2 is FQNEAQ (reference sequence). The CDR3 DNA is TGTGCCAGCAGCTTATCGGACTACGAGCAGTACTTC. Its translation is CASSLSDYEQYF.

This sequence joins TRBV5-1 and TRBJ1-3; D remains unclear. The CDR3 spans 12 residues. V was trimmed by 0 bases and J by 9 bases, leaving 7 bases between them. Germline V gene lookup returns CDR1 SGHRS and CDR2 YFSETQ. CDR3 DNA: TGCGCCAGCAGCTTGGAGGCGGGCACCATATATTTT. This sequence encodes CASSLEAGTIYF. The whole variable domain, filled in from reference TRBV5-1 and TRBJ1-3, reads KAGVTQTPRYLIKTRGQQVTLSCSPISGHRSVSWYQQTPGQGLQFLFEYFSETQRNKGNFPGRFSGRQFSNSRSEMNVSTLELGDSALYLCASSLEAGTIYFGEGSWLTVV.

The CDR3 loop reads CASSQGEGGTQAFF. The CDR3 coding sequence is TGTGCCAGCAGCCAAGGAGAGGGGGGGACGCAAGCTTTCTTT. The chain links TRBV3-1 (or the pseudogene TRBV3-2) to TRBJ1-1; D may be TRBD1 (6 bases). In germline, CDR1 is LGHDT, CDR2 YNNKEL (reference sequence). CDR3 length equals 14 residues. V lost 1 base to trimming and J lost 9 bases, with 15 bases between them.

Only one count was recorded for this clone. The chain recombines TRBV15 with TRBJ1-1; 9 nucleotides align to TRBD1. V lost 0 bases and J lost 5; bases outside the gene matches: 4. Germline V CDR1 and CDR2: LNHNV, YYDKDF (reference sequence). The length of the CDR3 is 15 residues. The CDR3 bases are TGTGCCACCAGCAGAGAGGGACAGGGTAGGACTGAAGCTTTCTTT. It yields the protein CATSREGQGRTEAFF.

The rearrangement uses TRBV27 and TRBJ2-1; 8 nucleotides line up with TRBD2. Unmatched junction bases numbered 8, after V lost 3 bases and J lost 10 bases. CDR3 size: 14 residues. CDR1 and CDR2 from the germline V gene are MNHEY and SMNVEV (reference sequence). The CDR3 loop is CASSFSSGGDEQFF. CDR3 bases: TGTGCCAGCAGTTTTTCCAGCGGGGGTGACGAGCAGTTCTTC.

This sequence joins TRBV4-3 and TRBJ1-6; the D is unclear. The CDR3 extends over 18 amino acids. Per the germline V gene, CDR1 is LGHNA and CDR2 is YSLEER. Trimming took 1 base from V and 0 from J, leaving 13 bases between them. The CDR3 protein is CASSQVALFSSYNSPLHF. CDR3 DNA sequence: TGCGCCAGCAGCCAAGTTGCCCTCTTCAGCTCCTATAATTCACCCCTCCACTTT.

The chain carries TRBV5-6 and TRBJ1-6; D not certain. This CDR3 is built from 16 residues. V lost 4 bases and J 7 bases, leaving 18 bases between the germline ends. Per the germline V gene, CDR1 is SGHDT and CDR2 is YYEEEE. The CDR3 is CASSSNRATRNSPLHF. For the CDR3, the DNA is TGTGCCAGCAGCAGTAACCGGGCCACAAGAAATTCACCCCTCCACTTT. The full variable domain, rest sourced from reference TRBV5-6 and TRBJ1-6, is DAGVTQSPTHLIKTRGQQVTLRCSPKSGHDTVSWYQQALGQGPQFIFQYYEEEERQRGNFPDRFSGHQFPNYSSELNVNALLLGDSALYLCASSSNRATRNSPLHFGNGTRLTVT.

This chain connects TRBV14 to TRBJ2-5, with D unclear. Germline lookup yields CDR1 SGHDN and CDR2 FVKESK. Trimming left V 2 bases short and J 5 bases short, with 9 bases between. The length of the CDR3 is 13 residues. CDR3 sequence (DNA): TGTGCCAGCAGCCAAAACCTAGGCGAGACCCAGTACTTC. This sequence encodes CASSQNLGETQYF. Combining the CDR3 with reference TRBV14 and TRBJ2-5 gives the whole variable domain EAGVTQFPSHSVIEKGQTVTLRCDPISGHDNLYWYRRVMGKEIKFLLHFVKESKQDESGMPNNRFLAERTGGTYSTLKVQPAELEDSGVYFCASSQNLGETQYFGPGTRLLVL.

CDR3 in amino acids: CASSLQGAHTEAFF. In DNA form, the CDR3 reads TGTGCCAGCAGCCTACAGGGGGCGCATACTGAAGCTTTCTTT. V usage is TRBV11-2 and J usage is TRBJ1-1; 9 positions match TRBD1. The J segment lost 5 bases and the V segment lost 5 bases, leaving 6 bases of the junction unmatched. This CDR3 spans 14 amino acids. Germline V gives CDR1 SGHAT, CDR2 FQNNGV.

The chain couples TRBV30 to TRBJ1-5; a weak D match, TRBD1 (6 bases). Looked up from germline, CDR1 is GTSNPN and CDR2 is SVGIG (reference sequence). This CDR3 comprises 13 residues. V gave up 1 base and J gave up 6 bases, with 10 bases separating them. CDR3 nucleotides: TGTGCCTGGAGTGAGGGGGGGGGTCAGCCCCAGCATTTT. It codes for CAWSEGGGQPQHF.

The chain is built from TRBV11-2 and TRBJ2-7, with D possibly matching TRBD2 (5 bases). Trimming left V 3 bases short and J 2 bases short, with 20 bases between. Germline CDR1 SGHAT, CDR2 FQNNGV. This CDR3 region has 17 residues. The CDR3 nucleotides read TGTGCCAGCAGCTTCAGATCCGGGAATAGGAGAACCTACGAGCAGTACTTC. This codes for CASSFRSGNRRTYEQYF. The full variable domain, completed using reference TRBV11-2 and TRBJ2-7, is EAGVAQSPRYKIIEKRQSVAFWCNPISGHATLYWYQQILGQGPKLLIQFQNNGVVDDSQLPKDRFSAERLKGVDSTLKIQPAKLEDSAVYLCASSFRSGNRRTYEQYFGPGTRLTVT.

The chain uses TRBV5-1 and TRBJ1-2, with D possibly matching TRBD1 (6 bases). Trimming pared 4 bases from V and 1 base from J, leaving 14 bases between. This CDR3 spans 15 amino acids. Germline-derived CDR1 and CDR2 are SGHRS and YFSETQ. The CDR3 here is CASSRTGTINYGYTF. CDR3 nucleotides: TGCGCCAGCAGCCGTACAGGGACCATTAACTATGGCTACACCTTC.

This clone was detected once. V gene TRBV7-2 combines with J gene TRBJ1-3; weak D call: TRBD1 (5 bases). The CDR3 extends over 16 amino acids. Trimming removed 1 base from V and 0 bases from J, with 10 bases in between. Germline V gene sequence: CDR1 SGHTA, CDR2 FQGNSA. CDR3 coding DNA: TGTGCCAGCAGCTTAGACAGGTGGAGCTCTGGAAACACCATATATTTT. This translates into CASSLDRWSSGNTIYF. The variable domain in full, with the rest retrieved from reference TRBV7-2 and TRBJ1-3, is GAGVSQSPSNKVTEKGKDVELRCDPISGHTALYWYRQSLGQGLEFLIYFQGNSAPDKSGLPSDRFSAERTGGSVSTLTIQRTQQEDSAVYLCASSLDRWSSGNTIYFGEGSWLTVV.

There are a few counts of this clone. This rearrangement joins TRBV28 to TRBJ1-3; D unclear. Trimming shortened V by 2 bases and J by 4 bases, and 12 bases separated the two germline ends. CDR1 MDHEN and CDR2 SYDVKM come from the germline V gene. This CDR3 comprises 15 residues. The CDR3 is CASSLEGFPGNTIYF. Here the CDR3 DNA reads TGTGCCAGCAGTTTAGAAGGGTTTCCGGGAAACACCATATATTTT.

On this clone itself: Within the sample, other DNA sequences also encode this same CDR3. This chain joins TRBV18 and TRBJ1-5; D gene unclear. The CDR3 is made up of 14 amino acids. CDR1 is KGHSH, CDR2 LQKENI, per germline. V was shortened by 3 bases and J by 4 bases, with 10 bases between the two germline ends. CDR3 region: CASSPGSQNQPQHF. DNA of the CDR3: TGTGCCAGCTCACCTGGGTCCCAAAATCAGCCCCAGCATTTT.

This clone was detected only a few times. The rearrangement uses TRBV6-5 and TRBJ1-2, with D unclear. The CDR3 extends over 15 amino acids. Germline loops: CDR1 MNHEY, CDR2 SVGAGI. The V end lost 2 bases, the J end lost 1 base, and 11 bases lay between the germline ends. Here the CDR3 DNA reads TGTGCCAGCAGTTACGAGTCAGTCAATAACTATGGCTACACCTTC. Protein product: CASSYESVNNYGYTF.

The CDR3: CASSRGQGNSLHF. The CDR3 region has the DNA TGCGCCAGCAGCAGGGGACAGGGAAACAGCCTCCACTTT. The chain couples TRBV5-1 to TRBJ1-6; 9 bases fit TRBD1. The trim removed 4 bases at V and 15 bases at J, leaving 8 bases unmatched. The CDR3 totals 13 residues. Germline V gene data show CDR1 as SGHRS and CDR2 as YFSETQ. The variable domain in full, with the rest retrieved from reference TRBV5-1 and TRBJ1-6, is KAGVTQTPRYLIKTRGQQVTLSCSPISGHRSVSWYQQTPGQGLQFLFEYFSETQRNKGNFPGRFSGRQFSNSRSEMNVSTLELGDSALYLCASSRGQGNSLHFGNGTRLTVT.

This clone appeared once. This chain links TRBV9 with TRBJ2-1, with TRBD2 matching over 9 bases. This CDR3 spans 16 amino acids. Germline CDR1 is SGDLS and CDR2 is YYNGEE. V trimming: 0 bases; J trimming: 3 bases; junction bases outside the gene matches: 4. The CDR3 nucleotides are TGTGCCAGCAGCGTAGGAGCGGGGGGAAACTACAATGAGCAGTTCTTC. Its translation is CASSVGAGGNYNEQFF.

The V gene is TRBV2, the J gene TRBJ2-3; D may be TRBD1 (6 bases). The CDR3 spans 15 residues. Trimming left V 7 bases short and J 0 bases short, with 14 bases between. Germline loops: CDR1 SNHLY, CDR2 FYNNEI. CDR3 amino acids: CASITTGASTDTQYF. CDR3 DNA: TGTGCCAGCATTACGACAGGAGCTAGCACAGATACGCAGTATTTT. Full variable domain (rest looked up from reference TRBV2 and TRBJ2-3): EPEVTQTPSHQVTQMGQEVILRCVPISNHLYFYWYRQILGQKVEFLVSFYNNEISEKSEIFDDQFSVERPDGSNFTLKIRSTKLEDSAMYFCASITTGASTDTQYFGPGTRLTVL.

Comment on this clone: Other DNA sequences in the same sample also yield this CDR3. This chain uses TRBV5-1 with TRBJ2-7; perhaps D is TRBD1 or TRBD2 (5 bases each). The V gene's germline CDR1 is SGHRS and CDR2 YFSETQ. The V end lost 0 bases, the J end lost 2 bases, and 9 bases lay between the germline ends. This CDR3 contains 14 residues. The CDR3 sequence is CASSLDRGPYEQYF. The DNA for the CDR3 is TGCGCCAGCAGCTTGGATAGGGGACCCTACGAGCAGTACTTC.

The CDR3 loop reads CASSLPGGTEAFF. The CDR3 DNA sequence: TGTGCCAGCAGCCTGCCGGGGGGCACTGAAGCTTTCTTT. The genes are TRBV5-5 and TRBJ1-1; D perhaps matches TRBD1 (5 bases). Germline V CDR1 and CDR2: SGHKS, YYEKEE (reference sequence). The CDR3 contains 13 residues. Trimming took off 4 bases at V and 4 bases at J, with 11 bases between the two ends.

The chain combines TRBV7-2 with TRBJ2-6; 8 positions match TRBD1. CDR1 is SGHTA, CDR2 FQGNSA, per germline. The CDR3 is 15 amino acids. Losses at the gene ends were 3 bases for V and 5 bases for J; bases not matched to a gene: 3. CDR3 nucleotides: TGTGCCAGCAGCTTCACAGGGGGGAGGGCCAACGTCCTGACTTTC. Its translation is CASSFTGGRANVLTF.

The CDR3 spells CASSRGSGGSEQYF. In DNA form, the CDR3 reads TGTGCCAGCAGCCGGGGTAGCGGGGGTAGCGAGCAGTACTTC. V gene TRBV6-5 combines with J gene TRBJ2-7, with TRBD2 matching 9 bases. Per the germline V gene, CDR1 is MNHEY and CDR2 is SVGAGI. This CDR3 region has 14 residues. V lost 6 bases to trimming and J lost 6 bases; unmatched junction nucleotides: 9.

The chain joins TRBV9 to TRBJ1-3; no definite D call. This CDR3 is built from 14 residues. CDR1 and CDR2 from the germline V gene are SGDLS and YYNGEE. Trimming removed 0 bases at V and 3 bases at J, with 7 bases between. CDR3 in amino acids: CASSVEANGNTIYF. In DNA, the CDR3 is TGTGCCAGCAGCGTAGAGGCTAATGGAAACACCATATATTTT.

The V and J genes are TRBV3-1 (or the pseudogene TRBV3-2) and TRBJ2-6; D call uncertain. Trimming left V 6 bases short and J 0 bases short, with 9 bases between. The CDR3 is 15 amino acids. Germline loops: CDR1 LGHDT, CDR2 YNNKEL (reference sequence). The CDR3 is CASSQSSSGANVLTF. CDR3 nucleotides: TGTGCCAGCAGTCAAAGCAGCTCTGGGGCCAACGTCCTGACTTTC.

The chain recombines TRBV28 with TRBJ2-4, with D perhaps given as TRBD1 or TRBD2 (5 bases each). Germline CDR1 is MDHEN and CDR2 is SYDVKM. Trimming took 2 bases from V and 0 from J, leaving 8 bases between them. CDR3 length: 15 residues. The CDR3 reads CASSLPGPAKNIQYF. The DNA of the CDR3 is TGTGCCAGCAGTTTACCGGGACCAGCCAAAAACATTCAGTACTTC.

V usage is TRBV20-1 and J usage is TRBJ1-6; tentatively, D is TRBD1 (5 bases). V was cut by 3 bases and J by 13 bases, with 19 bases left in between. The CDR3 runs to 14 residues. The germline V gene has CDR1 DFQATT and CDR2 SNEGSKA (reference sequence). In DNA, the CDR3 is TGCAGTGCTAGTCCTGGACACGCTGTTGGGCCCCTCCACTTT. This gives the protein CSASPGHAVGPLHF.

Here the CDR3 reads CASSKTGGSYNEQFF. The CDR3 bases are TGTGCCAGTAGTAAAACAGGGGGCTCCTACAATGAGCAGTTCTTC. V and J are TRBV19 and TRBJ2-1; 8 bases match TRBD1. The V segment lost 4 bases and the J segment 0 bases; nucleotides outside the gene matches: 2. The CDR3 consists of 15 residues. CDR1 is LNHDA and CDR2 is SQIVND in the germline V gene (reference sequence).

This clone was seen a handful of times. The V gene is TRBV20-1, the J gene TRBJ1-5; TRBD1 might be the D (5 bases). CDR3 length: 14 residues. Trimming stripped 3 bases from V and 2 bases from J, with 11 bases between. The germline V gene has CDR1 DFQATT and CDR2 SNEGSKA (reference sequence). In DNA, the CDR3 is TGCAGTGCTAGTGCGGGAGGGGGCAATCAGCCCCAGCATTTT. Translated, it gives CSASAGGGNQPQHF.

The chain uses TRBV24-1 and TRBJ1-2; weak D call: TRBD1 (6 bases). Trimming pared 8 bases from V and 5 bases from J, leaving 11 bases between. CDR3 length equals 12 residues. Germline CDR1 is KGHDR and CDR2 is SFDVKD. CDR3 sequence (DNA): TGTGCCACCACGATTGGGACATATGGCTACACCTTC. The encoded protein is CATTIGTYGYTF.